This T cell receptor beta chain is drawn from a study of blood T cell repertoires in COVID-19. Study details: The samples span acute and convalescent COVID-19 from the United States, Italy and Spain. The analysed material was cDNA or gDNA that came from T cells, B-cell-depleted T cells, or PBMCs.

Authors' methods: Amplification with reference gene primers provided the estimates of nucleated cell counts. TCRdb's copy holds only in-frame clones and misses some; the assay was immunoSEQ multiplex PCR. V, J and clone size reflect that table, while D and trimming were determined from the DNA. The top ten clones hold 5.5% to 8% of a sample with 200,000 to 300,000 clones, around four fifths of them seen once. Trimming took 4 bases from V and 0 from J; bases not matched to a gene: 1. Germline CDR1 is LGHNA and CDR2 is YNFKEQ. The CDR3 spans 15 residues. This chain connects TRBV4-2 to TRBJ2-1, with TRBD2 matching 9 bases. The sequence was collected from a woman aged 60 to 75 with active or convalescent COVID-19. Sequencing was performed on peripheral blood. Here the CDR3 reads CASSPGLASYNEQFF. DNA of the CDR3: TGTGCCAGCAGCCCGGGACTAGCCTCCTACAATGAGCAGTTCTTC.